The clone carrying this T cell receptor beta chain is medium-sized by frequency. Its antigen remains unknown. These data come from a study of T cell clusters in autoimmune cytopenias. Study outcomes and limitations: TRB repertoire shifts in secondary cytopenia and chronic lymphocytic leukemia mostly reflected lymphoma, not autoimmunity. Compared with active autoimmune hepatitis patients, healthy donors showed 2.5 to 3-fold more exclusive TRB clusters.

One tube held mixed TRB-A and TRB-B primer pools for touch-down PCR. One entry per CDR3 protein, without DNA, is what TCRdb gives after re-calling the multiplex PCR reads. In all, the sample yields 3,500 to 4,000 distinct CDR3 sequences. The CDR3 extends over 18 amino acids. Germline V CDR1 and CDR2: MNHEY, SVGAGI. TRB was amplified from around 0.25 ug of peripheral blood genomic DNA per sample. This sample was also put to use in a study of T cell repertoires in aging, cancer and after chemotherapy. That study adds: Healthy donor repertoires were recorded over several months to years and showed clear clonal overlap. The repertoire data cannot show anything about immunological memory following chemotherapy.

V gene TRBV6-5 combines with J gene TRBJ2-2; TCRdb picks TRBD2, but there is no DNA to check that call. This TCR was sampled from a human donor in good health. Source material: peripheral blood. The CDR3 protein is CASSYSFSGGAADGELFF.